This T cell receptor beta chain was sequenced during a study of monozygotic twins with inflammatory bowel disease. Germline loops: CDR1 MNHEY, CDR2 SMNVEV (reference sequence). The CDR3 extends over 15 amino acids. Generation of cDNA took place in eight separate reactions per sample. Through template switching, UMIs that included a 6-nucleotide sample barcode were added. cDNA encoding TCRalpha and TCRbeta underwent two nested PCRs of roughly 16 and 10 cycles, each of which was followed by bead purification. TCRdb re-analyzed the 5' RACE reads; it lists each CDR3 protein once, without DNA. The sample holds 400,000 or so distinct CDR3 sequences.

The clonotype was recovered from a human donor with ulcerative colitis or Crohn's disease, or a healthy co-twin of an affected twin (not recorded which). Sequenced material: blood. This chain links TRBV27 with TRBJ1-1. CDR3 sequence: CASTSGGWIGTEAFF.